The 18 T cell receptor beta chains below were found in one sample sequenced in a study of blood T cell repertoires in COVID-19 (dated by TCRdb to between 2020 and 2021). Library construction relied on the immunoSEQ multiplex PCR assay. TCRdb stores this immuneACCESS table with in-frame sequences only. Part of the clones is absent; in the studies checked, under half of the shortfall reflects unresolved V genes, and no reason is known for the rest. This sample holds about 130,000 clones; about 81% were observed only once. The ten largest clones add up to about a sixth of the sample. The sequencing input was peripheral blood. The receptor set was obtained from a woman of 80 years or more with acute or convalescent COVID-19.

This rearrangement joins TRBV7-2 to TRBJ2-2; D is possibly TRBD2 (7 bases). V shed 0 bases and J shed 13 bases, with 12 bases lying between them. Germline V gene sequence: CDR1 SGHTA, CDR2 FQGNSA. The length of the CDR3 is 13 residues. CDR3 sequence reads: CASSLAKGGWLFF. CDR3 coding DNA: TGTGCCAGCAGCTTAGCTAAGGGGGGGTGGCTGTTTTTT.

This chain connects TRBV6-5 to TRBJ2-2, with 7 positions matching TRBD1. The V segment lost 6 bases and the J segment 0 bases; nucleotides outside the gene matches: 4. Germline CDR1 reads MNHEY; CDR2 reads SVGAGI. The CDR3 is 15 residues long. The CDR3 protein is CASRGTVPNTGELFF. CDR3 DNA: TGTGCCAGCAGGGGGACAGTACCGAACACCGGGGAGCTGTTTTTT.

Written as DNA, the CDR3 is TGTGCCAGCAGCTTCAGGGGGGTCTACAATGAGCAGTTCTTC. Protein sequence: CASSFRGVYNEQFF. The chain is built from TRBV11-2 and TRBJ2-1, with D tentatively TRBD1 (7 bases). The CDR3 sequence is 14 residues long. Trimming removed 3 bases at V and 3 bases at J, with 9 bases between. Germline V gene sequence: CDR1 SGHAT, CDR2 FQNNGV.

V usage is TRBV6-5 and J usage is TRBJ2-3; D uncertain. The CDR3 is 14 amino acids. Trimming removed 7 bases at V and 1 base at J, with 12 bases between. CDR1 and CDR2 (germline): MNHEY, SVGAGI. In DNA, the CDR3 is TGTGCCAGCACCGAGAGACGGGGCACAGATACGCAGTATTTT. It specifies CASTERRGTDTQYF.

There are a few counts of this clone. CDR3 amino acids: CASSYRDTDTQYF. The CDR3 DNA sequence: TGTGCCAGCAGTTACCGGGACACAGATACGCAGTATTTT. The V and J genes are TRBV6-2 or TRBV6-3 and TRBJ2-3; maybe TRBD2 (5 bases). Germline V gene lookup returns CDR1 MNHEY and CDR2 SVGEGT. This CDR3 comprises 13 residues. Trimming removed 2 bases from V and 2 bases from J, with 5 bases in between.

The chain couples TRBV7-9 to TRBJ1-2, with a weak D call TRBD1 (5 bases). Looked up from germline, CDR1 is SEHNR and CDR2 is FQNEAQ (reference sequence). CDR3 size: 15 residues. The ends were cut back, 5 bases at V and 4 bases at J, with 17 bases in the middle. In DNA, the CDR3 is TGTGCCAGCAGCCGAGTTCAGGGTTCGGGCTATGGCTACACCTTC. As protein: CASSRVQGSGYGYTF.

This clone was found a few times. V is TRBV7-2 and J is TRBJ2-3; TRBD2 matches 12 bases. The CDR3 sequence is 18 residues long. V lost 5 bases, J lost 0 bases, and 9 bases stayed unmatched. The germline V gene encodes CDR1 SGHTA and CDR2 FQGNSA. The CDR3 DNA sequence: TGTGCCAGCAGCGGAACTAGCGGGGGGTTCTGGAGCACAGATACGCAGTATTTT. It encodes CASSGTSGGFWSTDTQYF.

This chain connects TRBV6-2 or TRBV6-3 to TRBJ2-1, with TRBD1 matching over 7 bases. J was trimmed by 7 bases and V by 2 bases; bases with no gene match: 2. Germline CDR1 is MNHEY and CDR2 is SVGEGT. The CDR3 consists of 13 residues. For the CDR3, the DNA is TGTGCCAGCAGTTACGACAGGGTGAATGAGCAGTTCTTC. Translating gives CASSYDRVNEQFF.

The rearrangement links TRBV12-3 or TRBV12-4 to TRBJ2-5; weak D call: TRBD1 (6 bases). Trimming left V 2 bases short and J 3 bases short, with 7 bases between. This CDR3 region has 13 residues. CDR3 sequence (DNA): TGTGCCAGCAGTTTACCAGGGGAAGAGACCCAGTACTTC. This sequence encodes CASSLPGEETQYF.

This clone occurred a few times. The chain carries TRBV7-2 and TRBJ2-1, with 7 bases identical to TRBD2. Germline V gene data show CDR1 as SGHTA and CDR2 as FQGNSA. The CDR3 contains 14 residues. V was clipped by 7 bases and J by 0 bases; unmatched bases: 3. The CDR3 DNA reads as TGTGCCAGCACGGGCGGGGGCTCCTACAATGAGCAGTTCTTC. This translates into CASTGGGSYNEQFF.

This sequence joins TRBV7-9 and TRBJ2-3, with 11 bases aligning to TRBD2. This CDR3 has 16 residues. Germline V gene sequence: CDR1 SEHNR, CDR2 FQNEAQ (reference sequence). Losses at the gene ends were 6 bases for V and 0 bases for J; bases not matched to a gene: 5. CDR3 in DNA: TGTGCCAGCAGACTACTAGCGGGAGCTAGCACAGATACGCAGTATTTT. It specifies CASRLLAGASTDTQYF.

The chain links TRBV29-1 to TRBJ2-1, with TRBD1 matching over 7 bases. The CDR3 has 14 amino acids. Germline V gene sequence: CDR1 SQVTM, CDR2 ANQGSEA. V shed 7 bases and J 5 bases; nucleotides not matched to a gene: 11. For the CDR3, the DNA is TGCAGCGCTGGCTACAGGGGCCTGGACAATGAGCAGTTCTTC. Translated, it gives CSAGYRGLDNEQFF.

The DNA of the CDR3 is TGTGCCAGTAGTAGGCGGGAGGTGGACTATGGCTACACCTTC. Its translation is CASSRREVDYGYTF. The chain links TRBV19 to TRBJ1-2, with unresolved D. Germline V gene lookup returns CDR1 LNHDA and CDR2 SQIVND (reference sequence). Trimming took off 4 bases at V and 3 bases at J, with 12 bases between the two ends. The CDR3 sequence is 14 residues long.

The J gene is TRBJ1-2, the V gene TRBV3-1 (or the pseudogene TRBV3-2), with 7 positions matching TRBD1. Germline CDR1 and CDR2: LGHDT and YNNKEL (reference sequence). The CDR3 contains 15 residues. J lost 5 bases, V lost 3 bases, and 9 bases had no gene match. The CDR3 DNA sequence: TGTGCCAGCAGCCACGAGACGGGACAGAGTTATGGCTACACCTTC. Encoded protein: CASSHETGQSYGYTF.

The chain is built from TRBV10-2 and TRBJ2-5; possibly TRBD1 for D (5 bases). V was shortened by 0 bases and J by 1 base, with 9 bases between the two germline ends. The CDR3 totals 15 residues. CDR1 and CDR2 (germline): WSHSY, SAAADI. The CDR3 region has the DNA TGCGCCAGCAGTGAGTCGGGGCTTCCCCAAGAGACCCAGTACTTC. Amino acids: CASSESGLPQETQYF.

The CDR3, as DNA: TGCAGTGCTAGTTCGGCTAGCGGGAGAGGGGAGACCCAGTACTTC. It yields the protein CSASSASGRGETQYF. This chain joins TRBV20-1 and TRBJ2-5; TRBD2 aligns across 10 bases. CDR3 length equals 15 residues. The V gene end was trimmed by 3 bases and the J gene end by 5 bases; junction bases not matched to a gene: 9. Per germline, CDR1 DFQATT and CDR2 SNEGSKA (reference sequence).

This clone was observed a handful of times. V is TRBV18 and J is TRBJ1-3; TRBD1 matches at 7 bases. This CDR3 comprises 16 residues. After removal of 2 bases from V and 2 bases from J, the junction contained 6 bases not matched to a gene. Germline V gene sequence: CDR1 KGHSH, CDR2 LQKENI. CDR3 sequence: CASSPTVTGAGNTIYF. CDR3 coding DNA: TGTGCCAGCTCACCAACGGTTACAGGGGCTGGAAACACCATATATTTT. Using reference TRBV18 and TRBJ1-3 for the parts outside the CDR3, the full variable domain is NAGVMQNPRHLVRRRGQEARLRCSPMKGHSHVYWYRQLPEEGLKFMVYLQKENIIDESGMPKERFSAEFPKEGPSILRIQQVVRGDSAAYFCASSPTVTGAGNTIYFGEGSWLTVV.

The rearrangement uses TRBV29-1 and TRBJ1-1; unclear D gene. V dropped 3 bases and J dropped 5 bases, with 4 bases sitting between them. Germline V gene lookup returns CDR1 SQVTM and CDR2 ANQGSEA. The CDR3 is 10 amino acids. CDR3 residues: CSVEYTEAFF. For the CDR3, the DNA is TGCAGCGTTGAGTATACTGAAGCTTTCTTT.